These 32 T cell receptor beta chains were sequenced from one sample in a study of shared clonotypes between healthy human individuals. Libraries were prepared by immunoSEQ multiplex PCR; TCRdb keeps only in-frame clonotypes and omits some of them. The sample carries 2 million to 3 million clones, more than 90% recorded once. Sequences were obtained from naive CD4+ T cells sorted from blood. Subset reported: CD45RA+ positively selected. These receptors originate from a young man in good health.

The chain combines TRBV5-1 with TRBJ2-7; D gene unclear. CDR1 and CDR2 from the germline V gene are SGHRS and YFSETQ. The CDR3 extends over 14 amino acids. The V end lost 4 bases, the J end lost 2 bases, and 13 bases lay between the germline ends. CDR3 in DNA: TGCGCCAGCAGCACGGGCCCGTCCGCCTACGAGCAGTACTTC. Its protein is CASSTGPSAYEQYF.

This clone appeared once. The V and J genes are TRBV12-5 and TRBJ2-2, with 8 bases matching TRBD1. The germline CDR1 and CDR2 sequences are LGHNT and FRNRAP. This CDR3 spans 17 amino acids. V dropped 7 bases and J dropped 5; count of bases not matched to a gene: 15. The CDR3 loop reads CASALTLTGVDTGELFF. The CDR3 nucleotides read TGTGCTAGTGCCCTAACTTTGACAGGGGTAGATACCGGGGAGCTGTTTTTT.

V and J are TRBV18 and TRBJ2-3; D is perhaps TRBD1 or TRBD2 (5 bases each). There are 16 residues in the CDR3. CDR1 KGHSH and CDR2 LQKENI come from the germline V gene. V dropped 6 bases and J dropped 0 bases, with 16 bases sitting between them. In DNA form, the CDR3 reads TGTGCCAGCTCGCAGGGAGCTCTCTTTAGCACAGATACGCAGTATTTT. This translates into CASSQGALFSTDTQYF.

A word on this clone: Other DNA sequences in the same sample also yield this CDR3. The genes are TRBV27 and TRBJ1-5; 8 nucleotides align to TRBD1. The germline gives CDR1 MNHEY, CDR2 SMNVEV (reference sequence). The V and J ends lost 4 bases and 4 bases, in that order; junction bases with no gene match: 3. The CDR3 loop spans 14 amino acids. CDR3 sequence reads: CASSSDRGNQPQHF. The DNA for the CDR3 is TGTGCCAGCAGTTCCGACAGGGGAAATCAGCCCCAGCATTTT.

The rearrangement uses TRBV2 and TRBJ2-2; D uncertain. V dropped 6 bases and J dropped 3 bases, with 8 bases sitting between them. Germline V gene lookup returns CDR1 SNHLY and CDR2 FYNNEI. The CDR3 extends over 13 amino acids. The CDR3 protein is CASRRAYTGELFF. In DNA, the CDR3 is TGTGCCAGCAGAAGGGCGTACACCGGGGAGCTGTTTTTT.

V usage is TRBV2 and J usage is TRBJ2-7; tentative D call: TRBD2 (6 bases). CDR1 is SNHLY and CDR2 is FYNNEI in the germline V gene. V was shortened by 8 bases and J by 6 bases, with 11 bases between the two germline ends. This CDR3 region has 11 residues. The CDR3: CASGRDGEQYF. For the CDR3, the DNA is TGTGCCAGCGGGCGGGACGGCGAGCAGTACTTC.

The chain is built from TRBV11-2 and TRBJ2-7; D may match TRBD1 or TRBD2 (6 bases each). Trimming cost V 1 base and J 3 bases, with 13 bases left between them. The CDR3 is 15 residues long. Germline V gene sequence: CDR1 SGHAT, CDR2 FQNNGV. The DNA for the CDR3 is TGTGCCAGCAGCTTAGGGGATAAGGGGGGCTACGAGCAGTACTTC. It translates to CASSLGDKGGYEQYF.

The chain links TRBV6-1 to TRBJ2-7; no firm D call. This CDR3 comprises 14 residues. V was trimmed by 1 base and J by 4 bases, leaving 11 bases between them. Germline V gives CDR1 MNHNS, CDR2 SASEGT. CDR3 sequence (DNA): TGTGCCAGCAGTGAAGAGCTGGGGTTATACGAGCAGTACTTC. This sequence encodes CASSEELGLYEQYF.

This clone was counted a few times. This sample includes further DNA sequences coding for the same CDR3. This rearrangement joins TRBV6-5 to TRBJ2-7, with 14 positions matching TRBD2. CDR1 is MNHEY and CDR2 is SVGAGI in the germline V gene. The CDR3 is 14 residues long. V was pared by 5 bases and J by 4 bases, with 1 base of the junction left unmatched. The CDR3 is CASSRLAGGYEQYF. CDR3 DNA: TGTGCCAGCAGTCGACTAGCGGGAGGGTACGAGCAGTACTTC.

The rearrangement uses TRBV7-6 and TRBJ2-2; D assignment may be TRBD1 or TRBD2 (5 bases each). The CDR3 covers 15 residues. Germline CDR1 is SGHVS and CDR2 is FNYEAQ. V dropped 3 bases and J dropped 4 bases, with 12 bases sitting between them. CDR3 bases: TGTGCCAGCAGCTTGGGGGTAACGAGCACCGGGGAGCTGTTTTTT. Translation gives CASSLGVTSTGELFF.

The chain joins TRBV12-5 to TRBJ2-7; 9 nucleotides agree with TRBD1. The germline gives CDR1 LGHNT, CDR2 FRNRAP. V lost 0 bases to trimming and J lost 1 base; unmatched junction nucleotides: 4. The CDR3 loop spans 16 amino acids. CDR3 amino acids: CASGLVLGQGSYEQYF. DNA of the CDR3: TGTGCTAGTGGTTTGGTTCTGGGACAGGGATCCTACGAGCAGTACTTC. Looking up the rest from reference TRBV12-5 and TRBJ2-7 gives the full variable domain: DARVTQTPRHKVTEMGQEVTMRCQPILGHNTVFWYRQTMMQGLELLAYFRNRAPLDDSGMPKDRFSAEMPDATLATLKIQPSEPRDSAVYFCASGLVLGQGSYEQYFGPGTRLTVT.

This clone showed up just a few times. V and J are TRBV6-1 and TRBJ1-6; D gene ambiguous. CDR1 MNHNS and CDR2 SASEGT come from the germline V gene. The CDR3 covers 13 residues. V was cut by 2 bases and J by 10 bases, with 9 bases left in between. The chain's CDR3 is CASSEQEGSPLHF. CDR3 nucleotide sequence: TGTGCCAGCAGTGAACAGGAAGGCTCACCCCTCCACTTT.

The V call is TRBV6-1, the J call TRBJ2-1, with D unclear. CDR3 length: 13 residues. Germline V CDR1 and CDR2: MNHNS, SASEGT. V lost 4 bases and J lost 10, with 14 bases in between. CDR3 in DNA: TGTGCCAGCAGTGGGTCCGGGCCTAGGGAGCAGTTCTTC. Residues: CASSGSGPREQFF.

The V and J genes are TRBV5-4 and TRBJ2-7; 7 positions agree with TRBD2. The CDR3 extends over 13 amino acids. V gave up 3 bases and J gave up 2 bases; unmatched junction bases: 2. Germline V gene lookup returns CDR1 SGHNT and CDR2 YYREEE (reference sequence). DNA of the CDR3: TGTGCCAGCAGCTCACTAGCGACCTACGAGCAGTACTTC. Translation: CASSSLATYEQYF.

This chain links TRBV29-1 with TRBJ1-1; 7 nucleotides line up with TRBD1. Germline V gene lookup returns CDR1 SQVTM and CDR2 ANQGSEA. This CDR3 region has 15 residues. The V gene end was trimmed by 5 bases and the J gene end by 0 bases; junction bases not matched to a gene: 9. The CDR3 coding sequence is TGCAGCGTTACAGGGGCGACCCCTTTGAACACTGAAGCTTTCTTT. Amino acid sequence: CSVTGATPLNTEAFF.

V is TRBV6-5 and J is TRBJ2-1, with 10 bases lining up with TRBD1. The CDR3 totals 16 residues. Germline V lookup: CDR1 MNHEY, CDR2 SVGAGI. V was pared by 0 bases and J by 6 bases, with 5 bases of the junction left unmatched. CDR3 in amino acids: CASSYSDRGSRNEQFF. CDR3 nucleotide sequence: TGTGCCAGCAGTTACTCGGACAGGGGGTCGCGCAATGAGCAGTTCTTC.

The rearrangement joins TRBV6-6 to TRBJ2-3, with D uncertain. Deletions cut 7 bases from V and 0 bases from J, with 14 bases between. The CDR3 length is 15 residues. Germline V gives CDR1 MNHNY, CDR2 SVGAGI (reference sequence). This CDR3 reads CASTEGPTSTDTQYF. The CDR3 DNA reads as TGTGCCAGCACCGAAGGCCCAACTAGCACAGATACGCAGTATTTT.

This clone appeared a single time. V and J are TRBV6-5 and TRBJ1-5; D gene ambiguous. V was shortened by 6 bases and J by 5 bases, with 11 bases between the two germline ends. The CDR3 length is 13 residues. CDR1 MNHEY and CDR2 SVGAGI come from the germline V gene. Written as DNA, the CDR3 is TGTGCCAGCAGAACTTCTTGGGATCAGCCCCAGCATTTT. This translates into CASRTSWDQPQHF.

Turning to this clone: This specimen includes other DNA sequences encoding the same CDR3. The chain uses TRBV6-5 and TRBJ2-2; TRBD1 matches at 7 bases. The CDR3 spans 15 residues. After removal of 2 bases from V and 0 bases from J, the junction contained 0 bases not matched to a gene. Germline CDR1 and CDR2: MNHEY and SVGAGI. This CDR3 reads CASSYDRANTGELFF. The CDR3 DNA sequence: TGTGCCAGCAGTTACGACAGGGCGAACACCGGGGAGCTGTTTTTT.

In nucleotides, the CDR3 is TGTGCCAGCAGTGATCTGGGCGGGAGGGGGAATGAGCAGTTCTTC. Translated, it gives CASSDLGGRGNEQFF. This sequence joins TRBV6-1 and TRBJ2-1; 9 nucleotides line up with TRBD2. V was pared by 3 bases and J by 7 bases, with 7 bases of the junction left unmatched. CDR3 size: 15 residues. Germline V gene sequence: CDR1 MNHNS, CDR2 SASEGT.

The V call is TRBV27, the J call TRBJ2-7, with TRBD1 identical over 7 bases. The CDR3 is 16 amino acids. CDR1 MNHEY and CDR2 SMNVEV come from the germline V gene (reference sequence). V shed 2 bases and J 1 base; nucleotides not matched to a gene: 8. In nucleotides, the CDR3 is TGTGCCAGCAGTTTACGGGGACAGAACCCTTCCTACGAGCAGTACTTC. This translates into CASSLRGQNPSYEQYF.

This clone was seen only once. The chain couples TRBV5-4 to TRBJ2-7, with 12 nucleotides matching TRBD1. The V and J ends lost 4 bases and 6 bases, in that order; junction bases with no gene match: 8. Germline V gene lookup returns CDR1 SGHNT and CDR2 YYREEE (reference sequence). CDR3 length equals 15 residues. The CDR3 DNA reads TGTGCCAGCAGCCCTCCCGGGACAGGGGGCCGCGAGCAGTACTTC. Its protein is CASSPPGTGGREQYF.

The gene calls are TRBV6-5 and TRBJ1-3; no definite D call. This CDR3 has 15 residues. V lost 5 bases, J lost 0 bases, and 11 bases lay in between. The V gene's germline CDR1 is MNHEY and CDR2 SVGAGI. In nucleotides, the CDR3 is TGTGCCAGCAGTCCCGGCGCCAGCTCTGGAAACACCATATATTTT. It is translated as CASSPGASSGNTIYF.

This clone was picked up one time. The chain is built from TRBV11-1 and TRBJ2-5, with 8 bases identical to TRBD2. V trimming: 4 bases; J trimming: 3 bases; junction bases outside the gene matches: 7. Germline V gene data show CDR1 as SGHAT and CDR2 as FQDESV (reference sequence). The CDR3 is 15 residues long. The CDR3 reads CASSSWRGDKETQYF. DNA of the CDR3: TGTGCCAGCAGCTCGTGGCGGGGGGACAAAGAGACCCAGTACTTC.

The V and J genes are TRBV6-6 and TRBJ2-5; perhaps TRBD1 as D (6 bases). The germline V and J ends were trimmed by 5 bases and 2 bases, with 9 bases remaining between them. Looked up from germline, CDR1 is MNHNY and CDR2 is SVGAGI (reference sequence). The length of the CDR3 is 13 residues. The CDR3 loop is CASSTDSQETQYF. CDR3 nucleotides: TGTGCCAGCAGTACGGACAGTCAAGAGACCCAGTACTTC.

The chain uses TRBV5-1 and TRBJ2-7; 7 nucleotides agree with TRBD1. This CDR3 has 15 residues. V trimming: 2 bases; J trimming: 3 bases; junction bases outside the gene matches: 8. The germline gives CDR1 SGHRS, CDR2 YFSETQ. The CDR3 spells CASSFLPGDSYEQYF. The CDR3, as DNA: TGCGCCAGCAGCTTCCTCCCAGGGGACAGCTACGAGCAGTACTTC.

CDR3 nucleotide sequence: TGTGCCTCGCGGGGACAGGACACAGATACGCAGTATTTT. It encodes CASRGQDTDTQYF. This chain uses TRBV10-3 with TRBJ2-3, with 8 bases that match TRBD1. After removal of 11 bases from V and 2 bases from J, the junction contained 6 bases not matched to a gene. The CDR3 covers 13 residues. The germline V gene encodes CDR1 ENHRY and CDR2 SYGVKD.

This chain uses TRBV16 with TRBJ2-4, with D possibly matching TRBD1 (5 bases). Germline CDR1 KGHSY, CDR2 FQNENV. This CDR3 comprises 19 residues. The V end was cut by 4 bases, the J end by 5 bases, with 27 bases between. The CDR3 protein is CASSRSITVTDTRENIQYF. As DNA, the CDR3 is TGTGCCAGCAGCCGATCTATCACTGTGACAGATACCCGAGAAAACATTCAGTACTTC.

V usage is TRBV11-2 and J usage is TRBJ1-1; D remains unclear. The CDR3 covers 13 residues. Between the trimmed V and J ends, which lost 3 bases and 1 base, there was a span of 6 bases. CDR1 is SGHAT and CDR2 is FQNNGV in the germline V gene. Here the CDR3 DNA reads TGTGCCAGCAGCTTTGGGAAGAACACTGAAGCTTTCTTT. Amino acid sequence: CASSFGKNTEAFF. Supplemented by reference TRBV11-2 and TRBJ1-1, the full variable domain reads EAGVAQSPRYKIIEKRQSVAFWCNPISGHATLYWYQQILGQGPKLLIQFQNNGVVDDSQLPKDRFSAERLKGVDSTLKIQPAKLEDSAVYLCASSFGKNTEAFFGQGTRLTVV.

The genes are TRBV5-1 and TRBJ1-1; the D gene is possibly TRBD1 (6 bases). The CDR3 has 15 amino acids. Germline V gene sequence: CDR1 SGHRS, CDR2 YFSETQ. Trimming stripped 4 bases from V and 5 bases from J, with 18 bases between. CDR3 sequence (DNA): TGCGCCAGCAGCCCGGGCGGGGGCTGGAGGACTGAAGCTTTCTTT. It translates to CASSPGGGWRTEAFF.

The V gene is TRBV30, the J gene TRBJ2-5; D is undetermined. Germline V gives CDR1 GTSNPN, CDR2 SVGIG (reference sequence). Trimming removed 0 bases from V and 1 base from J, with 9 bases in between. The CDR3 spans 14 residues. The CDR3 sequence is CAWSVSQIQETQYF. The CDR3 coding sequence is TGTGCCTGGAGTGTAAGTCAGATCCAAGAGACCCAGTACTTC.

The V and J genes are TRBV6-5 and TRBJ2-1; D not certain. V lost 0 bases, J lost 8 bases, and 14 bases lay in between. Germline CDR1 is MNHEY and CDR2 is SVGAGI. This CDR3 is 15 amino acids long. The CDR3 DNA reads TGTGCCAGCAGTTACTCGGGCTCCCCGAATTATGAGCAGTTCTTC. Protein product: CASSYSGSPNYEQFF.